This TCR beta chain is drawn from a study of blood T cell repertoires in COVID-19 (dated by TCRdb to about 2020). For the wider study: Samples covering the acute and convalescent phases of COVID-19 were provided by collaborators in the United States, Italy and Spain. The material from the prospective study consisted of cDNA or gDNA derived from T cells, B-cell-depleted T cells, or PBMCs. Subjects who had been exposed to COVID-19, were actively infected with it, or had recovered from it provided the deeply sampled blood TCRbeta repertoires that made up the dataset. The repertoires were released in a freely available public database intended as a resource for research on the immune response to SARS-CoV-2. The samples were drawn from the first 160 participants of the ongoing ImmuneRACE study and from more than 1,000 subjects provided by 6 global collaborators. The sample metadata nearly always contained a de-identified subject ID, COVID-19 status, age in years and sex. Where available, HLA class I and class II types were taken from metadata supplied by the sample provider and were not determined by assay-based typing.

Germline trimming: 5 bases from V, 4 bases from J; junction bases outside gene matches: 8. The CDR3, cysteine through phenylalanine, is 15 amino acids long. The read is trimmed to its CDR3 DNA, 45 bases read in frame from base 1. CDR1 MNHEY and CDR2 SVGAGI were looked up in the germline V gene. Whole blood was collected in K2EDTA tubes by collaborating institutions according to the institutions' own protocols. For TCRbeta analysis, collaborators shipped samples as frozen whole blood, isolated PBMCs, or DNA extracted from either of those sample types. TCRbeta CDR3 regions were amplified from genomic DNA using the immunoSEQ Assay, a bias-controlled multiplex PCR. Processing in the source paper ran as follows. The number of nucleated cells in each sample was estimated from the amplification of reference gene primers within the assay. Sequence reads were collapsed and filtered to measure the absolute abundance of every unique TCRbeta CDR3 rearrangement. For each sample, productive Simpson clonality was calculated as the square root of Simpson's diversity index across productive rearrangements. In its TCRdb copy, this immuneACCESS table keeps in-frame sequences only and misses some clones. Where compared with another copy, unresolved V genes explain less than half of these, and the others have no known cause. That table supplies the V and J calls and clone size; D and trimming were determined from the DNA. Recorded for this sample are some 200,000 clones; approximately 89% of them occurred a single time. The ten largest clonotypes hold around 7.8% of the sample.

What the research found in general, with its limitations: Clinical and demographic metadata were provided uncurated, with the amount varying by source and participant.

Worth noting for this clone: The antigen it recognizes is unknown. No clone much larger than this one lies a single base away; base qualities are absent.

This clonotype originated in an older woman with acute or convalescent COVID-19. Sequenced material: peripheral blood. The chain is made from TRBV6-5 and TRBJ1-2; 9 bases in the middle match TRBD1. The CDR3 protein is CASSTKLQGAYGYTF. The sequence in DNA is TGTGCCAGCAGTACAAAACTACAGGGGGCCTATGGCTACACCTTC.